This T cell receptor (beta chain) was sequenced during a study of technical replicates of blood from a few donors. Measured with immunoSEQ multiplex PCR; TCRdb has only the in-frame clones, and not every one. The sample contains about 80,000 clones, about nine tenths of which appear only once. This CDR3 comprises 15 residues. In germline, CDR1 is MGHRA, CDR2 YSYEKL. V lost 4 bases to trimming and J lost 7 bases, with 16 bases between them. The chain couples TRBV4-1 to TRBJ1-4; D not resolved. Sequenced: T cells isolated from PBMCs. The TCR comes from a human donor in good health. The CDR3 DNA is TGCGCCAGCAGCCGCCTAGGCGCGATGAGTGAAAAACTGTTTTTT. Amino acids: CASSRLGAMSEKLFF.